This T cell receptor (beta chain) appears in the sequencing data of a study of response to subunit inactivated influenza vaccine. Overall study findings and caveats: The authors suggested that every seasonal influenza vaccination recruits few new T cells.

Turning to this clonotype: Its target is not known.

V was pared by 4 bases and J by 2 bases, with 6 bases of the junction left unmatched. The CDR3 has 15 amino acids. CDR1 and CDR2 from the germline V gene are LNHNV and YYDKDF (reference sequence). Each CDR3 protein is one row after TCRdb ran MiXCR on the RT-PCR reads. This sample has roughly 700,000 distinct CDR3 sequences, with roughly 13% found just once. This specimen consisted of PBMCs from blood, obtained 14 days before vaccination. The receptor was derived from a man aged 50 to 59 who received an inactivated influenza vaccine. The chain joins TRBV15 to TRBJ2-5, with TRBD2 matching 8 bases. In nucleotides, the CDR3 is TGTGCCACCAGCATAGTAAGCGGGGGACAAGAGACCCAGTACTTC. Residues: CATSIVSGGQETQYF.